This TCR beta chain derives from a study of T cell repertoires in cytomegalovirus infection. Background on the study: The authors used CMV epitopes that were HLA-C-restricted (recently identified) and HLA-B-restricted (well studied). Public signatures in TCR beta pointed to CMV infection and matching HLA type. Study results and limitations: HLA-C-restricted CMV-specific TCR beta clonotypes prevailed in the ex vivo response.

This clonotype was seen a handful of times. The antigen remains unidentified. The germline CDR1 and CDR2 sequences are LNHDA and SQIVND (reference sequence). V lost 9 bases and J 2 bases, leaving 7 bases between the germline ends. The CDR3 is 11 amino acids. Using its own MiXCR run on the reads, TCRdb lists one record per CDR3 protein. Counted here are 750,000 to 900,000 distinct CDR3 sequences, under 35% occurring once; the ten biggest clones make up over 10%. The TCR comes from a human donor in good health (CMV status not recorded). Some clones in this sample may be carry-over from other donors' samples. The sequences come from cultured CD8+ T cells from PBMCs, collected from culture after CMV antigen stimulation. The chain has TRBV19 and TRBJ1-1, with no clear D. The CDR3 protein is CASESNTEAFF. CDR3 nucleotides: TGTGCCAGCGAGTCTAACACTGAAGCTTTCTTT.